This T cell receptor beta chain emerged from a study of control samples from healthy donors and cancer patients. Germline CDR1 reads SGHVS; CDR2 reads FQNEAQ. Trimming cost V 1 base and J 3 bases; bases outside gene matches: 5. The CDR3 has 16 residues. Measured with immunoSEQ multiplex PCR; TCRdb has only the in-frame clones, and not every one. The sample holds about 82,000 clones; approximately 94% are singletons and the top ten take less than 6%. The source material was blood. The receptor's source is a woman under 30 in good health. The rearrangement links TRBV7-8 to TRBJ2-1; 8 positions agree with TRBD1. This CDR3 reads CASSLGRGTGYNEQFF. The CDR3 DNA reads as TGTGCCAGCAGCTTAGGGCGCGGGACAGGCTACAATGAGCAGTTCTTC.